One sample yielded the 17 T cell receptor beta chains listed below, sequenced in a study of blood T cell repertoires in COVID-19. Clones were sequenced by immunoSEQ multiplex PCR, and TCRdb holds only the in-frame ones, with some missing. The sample has hundreds of thousands of clones, 80% seen once; the top ten hold roughly 4.3%. Input material: PBMCs or T cells enriched from blood (not recorded which). All receptors derive from a man aged 25-45 years with acute COVID-19.

The V call is TRBV7-9, the J call TRBJ1-6; 8 bases align to TRBD1. CDR3 length: 14 residues. V lost 4 bases and J lost 7; bases outside the gene matches: 3. Germline V gene sequence: CDR1 SEHNR, CDR2 FQNEAQ (reference sequence). CDR3 sequence: CASSSDRDNSPLHF. DNA of the CDR3: TGTGCCAGCAGCTCGGACAGGGACAATTCACCCCTCCACTTT.

This chain uses TRBV5-1 with TRBJ1-2; 8 nucleotides agree with TRBD1. The J segment lost 2 bases and the V segment lost 5 bases, leaving 8 bases of the junction unmatched. The CDR3 is 15 amino acids. Germline V gives CDR1 SGHRS, CDR2 YFSETQ. The CDR3 sequence is CASRPGGDYNYGYTF. Written as DNA, the CDR3 is TGCGCCAGCAGGCCAGGGGGCGACTACAACTATGGCTACACCTTC.

V usage is TRBV5-6 and J usage is TRBJ1-3, with a possible D match to TRBD1 (6 bases). CDR1 and CDR2 from the germline V gene are SGHDT and YYEEEE. V was trimmed by 6 bases and J by 3 bases, leaving 10 bases between them. The CDR3 runs 13 residues. In DNA form, the CDR3 reads TGTGCCAGCACCCAGGGGAATGGAAACACCATATATTTT. It translates to CASTQGNGNTIYF.

The chain recombines TRBV7-6 with TRBJ2-7; TRBD1 might be the D (5 bases). The CDR3 is made up of 15 amino acids. CDR1 is SGHVS and CDR2 is FNYEAQ in the germline V gene. V gave up 4 bases and J gave up 4 bases, with 17 bases separating them. CDR3 bases: TGTGCCAGCAGCTCGGACACCCAATCTGGGTACGAGCAGTACTTC. Encoded protein: CASSSDTQSGYEQYF.

V is TRBV5-1 and J is TRBJ1-1, with 10 bases identical to TRBD1. J gave up 6 bases and V 5 bases, and 7 bases lay outside the gene matches. The CDR3 contains 14 residues. CDR1 and CDR2 from the germline V gene are SGHRS and YFSETQ. The chain's CDR3 is CASRPTGGLAEAFF. In DNA form, the CDR3 reads TGCGCCAGCAGGCCGACAGGGGGCTTGGCTGAAGCTTTCTTT.

This clone was picked up one time. The chain is built from TRBV2 and TRBJ2-3, with 7 bases lining up with TRBD2. This CDR3 has 14 amino acids. In germline, CDR1 is SNHLY, CDR2 FYNNEI. The ends lost 2 bases at V and 2 bases at J; junction bases unmatched: 1. CDR3: CASSERLATDTQYF. The CDR3 DNA follows: TGTGCCAGCAGTGAACGACTAGCCACAGATACGCAGTATTTT.

The genes are TRBV9 and TRBJ2-1; 7 bases fit TRBD1. The length of the CDR3 is 15 residues. Germline V lookup: CDR1 SGDLS, CDR2 YYNGEE. Trimming cost V 4 bases and J 8 bases; bases outside gene matches: 12. The CDR3 coding sequence is TGTGCCAGCAGCCCGGGACAGTCCCTTTTTTATGAGCAGTTCTTC. Amino acid sequence: CASSPGQSLFYEQFF. The variable domain in full, completed from reference TRBV9 and TRBJ2-1, reads DSGVTQTPKHLITATGQRVTLRCSPRSGDLSVYWYQQSLDQGLQFLIQYYNGEERAKGNILERFSAQQFPDLHSELNLSSLELGDSALYFCASSPGQSLFYEQFFGPGTRLTVL.

The chain combines TRBV2 with TRBJ1-1; D gene unclear. Trimming pared 2 bases from V and 4 bases from J, leaving 8 bases between. The CDR3 is 13 amino acids. The germline V gene has CDR1 SNHLY and CDR2 FYNNEI. The CDR3 reads CASSEQEVTEAFF. The CDR3 region has the DNA TGTGCCAGCAGTGAACAGGAGGTCACTGAAGCTTTCTTT.

As concerns this clone: The conserved phenylalanine or tryptophan normally closing the CDR3 is absent here, so this likely arose from a read error. The DNA is left out, because the CDR3 cannot be placed on it with certainty; the CDR3 is given as TCRdb lists it. The chain uses TRBV7-3 and TRBJ1-2; the D call in the table, TRBD1, was not verified against the DNA. Looked up from germline, CDR1 is SGHTA and CDR2 is FQGTGA. Counting both end residues, the CDR3 totals 11 amino acids. The CDR3: CALHRGKGLHL.

The V call is TRBV19, the J call TRBJ1-2; D may be TRBD1 (5 bases). This CDR3 is built from 13 residues. Between the trimmed V and J ends, which lost 5 bases and 3 bases, there was a span of 10 bases. The germline CDR1 and CDR2 sequences are LNHDA and SQIVND (reference sequence). The CDR3 protein is CASSQGHYYGYTF. The CDR3 nucleotides read TGTGCCAGTAGTCAAGGACACTACTATGGCTACACCTTC.

This chain connects TRBV12-3 or TRBV12-4 to TRBJ2-5; 9 bases are a match to TRBD2. The CDR3 covers 13 residues. Trimming cost V 6 bases and J 6 bases; bases outside gene matches: 5. CDR3 DNA sequence: TGTGCCAGCAGGGCCGGGACTAGCAAGACCCAGTACTTC. Residues: CASRAGTSKTQYF.

This chain connects TRBV19 to TRBJ1-4; D is possibly TRBD1 (6 bases). In germline, CDR1 is LNHDA, CDR2 SQIVND (reference sequence). The V gene lost 7 bases and the J gene lost 8 bases, with 20 bases spanning the gap. This CDR3 region has 15 residues. CDR3 sequence: CASTPRRDIREKLFF. The CDR3 coding sequence is TGTGCCAGTACCCCCCGTAGGGACATTAGGGAAAAACTGTTTTTT.

This chain joins TRBV28 and TRBJ1-1; 10 nucleotides align to TRBD1. The CDR3 length is 15 residues. CDR1 is MDHEN, CDR2 SYDVKM, per germline. Trimming cost V 5 bases and J 5 bases; bases outside gene matches: 8. The chain's CDR3 is CASSGDRGRLTEAFF. The CDR3 DNA reads as TGTGCCAGCAGTGGGGACAGGGGCAGGTTAACTGAAGCTTTCTTT.

The sample holds a few counts of this clone. This rearrangement joins TRBV18 to TRBJ1-6; TRBD1 matches 10 bases. V was clipped by 3 bases and J by 5 bases; unmatched bases: 4. The germline gives CDR1 KGHSH, CDR2 LQKENI. The CDR3 runs 16 residues. This CDR3 is CASSPRGQGDNSPLHF. The CDR3 DNA reads TGTGCCAGCTCACCCCGTGGACAGGGGGATAATTCACCCCTCCACTTT.

This clone was recorded once. The V and J genes are TRBV9 and TRBJ1-1; 12 bases align to TRBD1. CDR3 length: 20 residues. V trimming: 2 bases; J trimming: 1 base; junction bases outside the gene matches: 15. Germline V gives CDR1 SGDLS, CDR2 YYNGEE. The CDR3 is CASSVLRRTGTGGKNTEAFF. The CDR3 DNA sequence: TGTGCCAGCAGCGTTCTAAGGAGAACCGGGACAGGGGGCAAGAACACTGAAGCTTTCTTT.

V usage is TRBV2 and J usage is TRBJ2-3, with no clear D. Germline V CDR1 and CDR2: SNHLY, FYNNEI. The CDR3 has 12 amino acids. Trimming took off 2 bases at V and 6 bases at J, with 6 bases between the two ends. The CDR3 DNA is TGTGCCAGCAGTGAAACCGGGGATACGCAGTATTTT. Its translation: CASSETGDTQYF.

This clone is a singleton in its sample. V and J are TRBV10-3 and TRBJ1-1; 8 bases match TRBD1. V was pared by 2 bases and J by 0 bases, with 8 bases of the junction left unmatched. The CDR3 extends over 17 amino acids. From germline, CDR1 is ENHRY and CDR2 SYGVKD. CDR3 in amino acids: CAISEPKDRGLNTEAFF. The DNA for the CDR3 is TGTGCCATCAGTGAGCCCAAAGACAGGGGTCTGAACACTGAAGCTTTCTTT.